The 30 T cell receptor beta chains below were found in one sample sequenced in a study of T cell repertoires in cytomegalovirus infection. Using its own MiXCR run on the reads, TCRdb lists one record per CDR3 protein. The sample lists approximately 170,000 distinct CDR3 sequences, roughly 18% occurring once. Sequencing was done on a sample of CD8+ T cells from PBMCs. These TCRs come from a human donor in good health (CMV status not recorded). Some clones in this sample may be carry-over from other donors' samples.

Only a few counts were recorded for this clonotype. The V gene is TRBV13, the J gene TRBJ2-2, with 10 bases aligning to TRBD2. The CDR3 has 18 amino acids. Germline loops: CDR1 PRHDT, CDR2 FYEKMQ (reference sequence). The V gene end was trimmed by 7 bases and the J gene end by 2 bases; junction bases not matched to a gene: 13. The CDR3 nucleotides read TGTGCCAGCACCCGACTCCTAGCGGGAGAGGTTAACACCGGGGAGCTGTTTTTT. Protein product: CASTRLLAGEVNTGELFF.

V gene TRBV11-2 combines with J gene TRBJ2-5; D is possibly TRBD2 (7 bases). The germline CDR1 and CDR2 sequences are SGHAT and FQNNGV. This CDR3 comprises 14 residues. With 8 bases removed from V and 2 bases from J, the gap between germline ends came to 15 bases. The CDR3: CASLPRGRQETQYF. CDR3 sequence (DNA): TGTGCCAGCTTGCCGCGGGGGCGTCAAGAGACCCAGTACTTC.

The chain has TRBV27 and TRBJ2-7; D gene uncertain. Trimming stripped 5 bases from V and 3 bases from J, with 14 bases between. The germline gives CDR1 MNHEY, CDR2 SMNVEV (reference sequence). This CDR3 is 14 amino acids long. Here the CDR3 DNA reads TGTGCCAGCAGTCTGTCGACACTCTACTACGAGCAGTACTTC. It is translated as CASSLSTLYYEQYF.

The chain links TRBV7-8 to TRBJ2-2; TRBD2 matches at 13 bases. CDR3 length equals 18 residues. Germline-derived CDR1 and CDR2 are SGHVS and FQNEAQ. V dropped 5 bases and J dropped 0; count of bases not matched to a gene: 6. The CDR3 protein is CASSRRGLAGSNTGELFF. CDR3 DNA: TGTGCCAGCAGCCGCAGGGGACTAGCGGGATCGAACACCGGGGAGCTGTTTTTT. The full variable domain, completed using reference TRBV7-8 and TRBJ2-2, is GAGVSQSPRYKVAKRGQDVALRCDPISGHVSLFWYQQALGQGPEFLTYFQNEAQLDKSGLPSDRFFAERPEGSVSTLKIQRTQQEDSAVYLCASSRRGLAGSNTGELFFGEGSRLTVL.

This clonotype was recorded a few times. Here the CDR3 reads CASSYEGQLYEQYF. Here the CDR3 DNA reads TGTGCCAGCAGTTACGAGGGACAGCTCTACGAGCAGTACTTC. The genes are TRBV6-2 or TRBV6-3 and TRBJ2-7; TRBD1 agrees at 7 bases. Trimming at V came to 2 bases and at J to 3 bases, leaving 4 bases not matched to a gene. The CDR3 consists of 14 residues. Germline V gives CDR1 MNHEY, CDR2 SVGEGT.

The chain employs TRBV20-1 and TRBJ2-7, with a tentative D call TRBD2 (5 bases). V was clipped by 0 bases and J by 0 bases, with 9 bases between them. This CDR3 region has 14 residues. Germline V lookup: CDR1 DFQATT, CDR2 SNEGSKA (reference sequence). CDR3 in DNA: TGCAGTGCTAGAGATACGGGAAGCTCCTACGAGCAGTACTTC. Translation gives CSARDTGSSYEQYF.

The chain links TRBV19 to TRBJ2-7; D ambiguous. The V gene's germline CDR1 is LNHDA and CDR2 SQIVND (reference sequence). Trimming took 3 bases from V and 1 from J, leaving 7 bases between them. The CDR3 runs 13 residues. The CDR3: CASSIFISYEQYF. The CDR3 region has the DNA TGTGCCAGTAGTATTTTTATATCCTACGAGCAGTACTTC.

This clonotype has more than one count but fewer than ten. The V and J genes are TRBV7-8 and TRBJ1-5; D is unresolved. CDR3 length: 15 residues. Germline CDR1 is SGHVS and CDR2 is FQNEAQ. Trimming removed 5 bases at V and 5 bases at J, with 16 bases between. The DNA for the CDR3 is TGTGCCAGCAGCCCACCGGAGGTCTCGGATCAGCCCCAGCATTTT. Its translation: CASSPPEVSDQPQHF.

This sequence joins TRBV9 and TRBJ2-7, with 7 positions matching TRBD1. CDR3 size: 15 residues. Germline trimming cut 0 bases from V and 3 bases from J; bases unmatched to any gene: 6. Per the germline V gene, CDR1 is SGDLS and CDR2 is YYNGEE. The CDR3 sequence is CASSVGSGGYYEQYF. As DNA, the CDR3 is TGTGCCAGCAGCGTAGGGTCAGGGGGATACTACGAGCAGTACTTC.

For the CDR3, the DNA is TGTGCCAGCAGCTCCGGGACAGGACACACTGAAGCTTTCTTT. Encoded protein: CASSSGTGHTEAFF. V gene TRBV7-9 combines with J gene TRBJ1-1; the match to TRBD1 covers 8 bases. Germline V gene sequence: CDR1 SEHNR, CDR2 FQNEAQ (reference sequence). There are 14 residues in the CDR3. V was clipped by 4 bases and J by 3 bases; unmatched bases: 4.

The chain has TRBV29-1 and TRBJ2-1; 8 bases map to TRBD2. CDR1 and CDR2 from the germline V gene are SQVTM and ANQGSEA. Losses at the gene ends were 3 bases for V and 7 bases for J; bases not matched to a gene: 8. This CDR3 spans 14 amino acids. CDR3 nucleotide sequence: TGCAGCGTTGATAGAAGCGGGAGAAGGAATGAGCAGTTCTTC. It specifies CSVDRSGRRNEQFF.

This rearrangement joins TRBV6-5 to TRBJ2-7; D gene unclear. Trimming removed 0 bases from V and 7 bases from J, with 7 bases in between. Per the germline V gene, CDR1 is MNHEY and CDR2 is SVGAGI. The CDR3 spans 12 residues. Written as DNA, the CDR3 is TGTGCCAGCAGTTACTCGGGTGGGGAGCAGTACTTC. It yields the protein CASSYSGGEQYF.

The chain couples TRBV29-1 to TRBJ1-2; no reliable D call. The CDR3 has 11 residues. Trimming left V 4 bases short and J 8 bases short, with 11 bases between. Per germline, CDR1 SQVTM and CDR2 ANQGSEA. The CDR3 region is CSVGSPRGYTF. In DNA form, the CDR3 reads TGCAGCGTTGGTTCCCCCCGGGGCTACACCTTC.

This clonotype was counted between two and nine times. The V gene is TRBV28, the J gene TRBJ2-7; possibly TRBD2 for D (6 bases). The CDR3 has 15 residues. Trimming shortened V by 2 bases and J by 0 bases, and 11 bases separated the two germline ends. The germline V gene has CDR1 MDHEN and CDR2 SYDVKM. CDR3 region: CASSLGGALSYEQYF. As DNA, the CDR3 is TGTGCCAGCAGTTTAGGAGGGGCCCTCTCCTACGAGCAGTACTTC.

This clonotype was observed many times. This chain links TRBV4-3 with TRBJ2-3; TRBD1 or TRBD2 may be the D gene (5 bases each). The V end was cut by 0 bases, the J end by 6 bases, with 13 bases between. This CDR3 has 15 residues. Germline CDR1 is LGHNA and CDR2 is YSLEER. The DNA of the CDR3 is TGCGCCAGCAGCCAAGAGTGGGGGATGAAGGATACGCAGTATTTT. Its protein is CASSQEWGMKDTQYF.

This clonotype was recorded at least ten times. The V and J genes are TRBV20-1 and TRBJ2-3, with 7 positions matching TRBD2. Trimming cost V 3 bases and J 6 bases; bases outside gene matches: 6. Germline CDR1 and CDR2: DFQATT and SNEGSKA (reference sequence). The CDR3 consists of 13 residues. This CDR3 reads CSASSLAVDTQYF. The CDR3 bases are TGCAGTGCTAGTAGTCTAGCGGTGGATACGCAGTATTTT.

This clonotype was detected a few times. The chain has TRBV29-1 and TRBJ2-7, with 7 bases that match TRBD1. Germline V gene lookup returns CDR1 SQVTM and CDR2 ANQGSEA. The ends lost 6 bases at V and 5 bases at J; junction bases unmatched: 7. The CDR3 totals 12 residues. The DNA for the CDR3 is TGCAGCGTGAGACAGGGTGGGAACGAGCAGTACTTC. Translating gives CSVRQGGNEQYF.

This clonotype was detected only a few times. The chain employs TRBV12-3 or TRBV12-4 and TRBJ1-2; 8 bases are shared with TRBD1. The CDR3 loop spans 16 amino acids. V gave up 4 bases and J gave up 8 bases; unmatched junction bases: 15. The CDR3 sequence: CASSSTGTGGRTGYTF. CDR3 DNA sequence: TGTGCCAGCAGTTCGACCGGGACAGGAGGTCGAACCGGCTACACCTTC.

This clonotype was counted ten times or more. The CDR3 spells CASSPGNPRETQYF. As DNA, the CDR3 is TGTGCCAGCTCCCCGGGGAACCCAAGGGAGACCCAGTACTTC. The chain combines TRBV27 with TRBJ2-5, with TRBD2 as a possible D gene (5 bases). This CDR3 spans 14 amino acids. Germline loops: CDR1 MNHEY, CDR2 SMNVEV (reference sequence). Trimming took off 8 bases at V and 5 bases at J, with 18 bases between the two ends.

The gene calls are TRBV20-1 and TRBJ2-3; 9 bases agree with TRBD2. Unmatched junction bases numbered 11, after V lost 4 bases and J lost 0 bases. CDR1 and CDR2 (germline): DFQATT, SNEGSKA (reference sequence). The length of the CDR3 is 17 residues. CDR3 protein: CSATWIAGDLSTDTQYF. The DNA of the CDR3 is TGCAGTGCTACCTGGATAGCGGGAGACTTAAGCACAGATACGCAGTATTTT.

The chain couples TRBV7-2 to TRBJ2-7; D remains unclear. The CDR3 covers 12 residues. Trimming stripped 5 bases from V and 3 bases from J, with 8 bases between. From germline, CDR1 is SGHTA and CDR2 FQGNSA. As DNA, the CDR3 is TGTGCCAGCAGCCCCGCGAGCTACGAGCAGTACTTC. It is translated as CASSPASYEQYF.

Ten or more counts support this clonotype. V and J are TRBV7-9 and TRBJ2-1; 9 bases fit TRBD1. The CDR3 spans 15 residues. Germline V gene data show CDR1 as SEHNR and CDR2 as FQNEAQ (reference sequence). Germline trimming cut 6 bases from V and 14 bases from J; bases unmatched to any gene: 17. In DNA form, the CDR3 reads TGTGCCAGCAGACACCGGGACAGGGACCCTCTCCGAGAGTTCTTC. Protein product: CASRHRDRDPLREFF.

The table lists this clonotype with a few counts. This chain joins TRBV7-2 and TRBJ2-7; a weak D match, TRBD1 (6 bases). The CDR3 consists of 15 residues. Germline values: CDR1 SGHTA, CDR2 FQGNSA. Trimming removed 1 base from V and 1 base from J, with 11 bases in between. In nucleotides, the CDR3 is TGTGCCAGCAGCTTAGGACAGGTTCGTTCCTACGAGCAGTACTTC. It is translated as CASSLGQVRSYEQYF.

The chain has TRBV6-1 and TRBJ2-2; 7 bases agree with TRBD1. Germline lookup yields CDR1 MNHNS and CDR2 SASEGT. This CDR3 region has 17 residues. Losses at the gene ends were 7 bases for V and 4 bases for J; bases not matched to a gene: 15. The CDR3 here is CASIPLITGTVTGELFF. The CDR3 DNA is TGTGCCAGCATCCCACTCATAACCGGGACAGTCACCGGGGAGCTGTTTTTT.

The chain recombines TRBV19 with TRBJ2-1; D remains unclear. V lost 8 bases and J 3 bases, leaving 23 bases between the germline ends. This CDR3 is built from 17 residues. The V gene's germline CDR1 is LNHDA and CDR2 SQIVND (reference sequence). The CDR3 DNA follows: TGTGCCAGTTCCCCCCCCCCTACGCTATTCCTCTACAATGAGCAGTTCTTC. Translating gives CASSPPPTLFLYNEQFF.

This clonotype has just a few counts. V and J are TRBV5-6 and TRBJ2-7, with 12 bases fitting TRBD2. Germline lookup yields CDR1 SGHDT and CDR2 YYEEEE. The V segment lost 4 bases and the J segment 0 bases; nucleotides outside the gene matches: 8. This CDR3 region has 17 residues. The chain's CDR3 is CASSQGLAGFLSYEQYF. Written as DNA, the CDR3 is TGTGCCAGCAGCCAGGGACTAGCGGGCTTCCTCTCCTACGAGCAGTACTTC.

This clonotype came up a few times. The genes are TRBV7-9 and TRBJ1-2, with D possibly matching TRBD1 (5 bases). This CDR3 comprises 13 residues. With 8 bases removed from V and 4 bases from J, the gap between germline ends came to 14 bases. CDR1 and CDR2 from the germline V gene are SEHNR and FQNEAQ (reference sequence). The CDR3 sequence is CASPGIPGYGYTF. DNA for the CDR3: TGTGCCAGCCCAGGGATCCCCGGCTATGGCTACACCTTC.

The sample holds a few counts of this clonotype. V gene TRBV7-2 combines with J gene TRBJ2-7, with D perhaps matching TRBD1 (5 bases). Trimming stripped 8 bases from V and 3 bases from J, with 11 bases between. From germline, CDR1 is SGHTA and CDR2 FQGNSA. This CDR3 region has 12 residues. The CDR3 loop is CASGDSFYEQYF. The CDR3 DNA follows: TGTGCCAGCGGCGACAGTTTCTACGAGCAGTACTTC.

This clonotype was seen more than once but under ten times. This sequence joins TRBV7-8 and TRBJ1-2; D is uncertain. This CDR3 region has 14 residues. V shed 5 bases and J shed 8 bases, with 18 bases lying between them. The germline V gene has CDR1 SGHVS and CDR2 FQNEAQ. The DNA for the CDR3 is TGTGCCAGCAGCCAATTAGACCCAGGCGGAGGCTACACCTTC. Its protein is CASSQLDPGGGYTF.

The chain links TRBV27 to TRBJ2-1; maybe TRBD2 (6 bases). The ends were cut back, 6 bases at V and 1 base at J, with 13 bases in the middle. The V gene's germline CDR1 is MNHEY and CDR2 SMNVEV (reference sequence). This CDR3 region has 15 residues. The CDR3 here is CASSYSGASYNEQFF. In DNA form, the CDR3 reads TGTGCCAGCAGCTATAGCGGAGCGTCCTACAATGAGCAGTTCTTC.